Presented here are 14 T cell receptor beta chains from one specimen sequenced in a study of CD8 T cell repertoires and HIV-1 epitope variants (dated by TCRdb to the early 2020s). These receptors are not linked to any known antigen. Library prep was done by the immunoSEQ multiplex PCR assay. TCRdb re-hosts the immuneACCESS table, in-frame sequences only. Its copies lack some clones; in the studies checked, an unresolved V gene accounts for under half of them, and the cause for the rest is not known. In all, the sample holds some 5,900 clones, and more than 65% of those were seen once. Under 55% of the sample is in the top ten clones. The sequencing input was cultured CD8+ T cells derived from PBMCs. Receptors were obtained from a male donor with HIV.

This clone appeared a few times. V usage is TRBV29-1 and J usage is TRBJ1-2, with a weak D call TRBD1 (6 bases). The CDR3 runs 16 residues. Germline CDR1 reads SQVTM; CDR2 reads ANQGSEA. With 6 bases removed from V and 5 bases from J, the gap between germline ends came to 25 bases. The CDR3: CSVLYSPDSRGYGYTF. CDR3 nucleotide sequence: TGCAGCGTCCTCTACTCGCCGGACTCGAGGGGGTATGGCTACACCTTC.

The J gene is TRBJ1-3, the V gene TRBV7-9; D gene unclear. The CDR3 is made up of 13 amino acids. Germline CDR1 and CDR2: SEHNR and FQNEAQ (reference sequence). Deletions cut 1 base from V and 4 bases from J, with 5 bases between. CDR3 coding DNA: TGTGCCAGCAGCTTAGAACAGGGAAACACCATATATTTT. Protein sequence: CASSLEQGNTIYF. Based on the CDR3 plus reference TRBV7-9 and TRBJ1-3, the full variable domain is DTGVSQNPRHKITKRGQNVTFRCDPISEHNRLYWYRQTLGQGPEFLTYFQNEAQLEKSRLLSDRFSAERPKGSFSTLEIQRTEQGDSAMYLCASSLEQGNTIYFGEGSWLTVV.

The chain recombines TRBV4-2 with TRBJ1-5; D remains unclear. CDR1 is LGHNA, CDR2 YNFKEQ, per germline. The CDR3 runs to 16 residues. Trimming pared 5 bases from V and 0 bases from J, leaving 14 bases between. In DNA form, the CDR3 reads TGTGCCAGCAGCTATGAAGCAGTAGGTAGCAATCAGCCCCAGCATTTT. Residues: CASSYEAVGSNQPQHF.

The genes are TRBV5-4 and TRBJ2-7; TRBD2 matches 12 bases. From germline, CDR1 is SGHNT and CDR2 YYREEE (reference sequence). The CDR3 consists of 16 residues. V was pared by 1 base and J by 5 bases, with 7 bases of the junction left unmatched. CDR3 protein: CASSLSSTSGSDEQYF. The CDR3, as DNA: TGTGCCAGCAGCTTGTCCTCGACTAGCGGGAGTGACGAGCAGTACTTC.

CDR3 DNA sequence: TGTGCCAGTAGTATAAGCATCTCCTACGAGCAGTACTTC. Amino acids: CASSISISYEQYF. The chain has TRBV19 and TRBJ2-7; D uncertain. Germline loops: CDR1 LNHDA, CDR2 SQIVND (reference sequence). The V gene lost 2 bases and the J gene lost 0 bases, with 5 bases spanning the gap. The length of the CDR3 is 13 residues.

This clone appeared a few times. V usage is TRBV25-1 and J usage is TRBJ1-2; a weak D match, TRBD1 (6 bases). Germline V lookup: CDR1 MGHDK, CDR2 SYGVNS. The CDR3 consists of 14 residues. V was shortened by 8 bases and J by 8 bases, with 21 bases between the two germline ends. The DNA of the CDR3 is TGTGCCAGCGGACCGAACCGGGGGGCGCGGGGCTACACCTTC. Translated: CASGPNRGARGYTF.

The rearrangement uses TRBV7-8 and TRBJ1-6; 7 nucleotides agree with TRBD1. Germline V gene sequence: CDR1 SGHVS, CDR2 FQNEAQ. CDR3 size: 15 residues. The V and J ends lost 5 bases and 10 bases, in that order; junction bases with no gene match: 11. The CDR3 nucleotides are TGTGCCAGCAGCCCGAGGACAGGAGTAGAGTCACCCCTCCACTTT. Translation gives CASSPRTGVESPLHF.

The CDR3 DNA reads as TGTGCCAGCAGTGATACAGGCTATGGGGCCAACTACGAGCAGTACTTC. It specifies CASSDTGYGANYEQYF. V usage is TRBV2 and J usage is TRBJ2-7, with D possibly matching TRBD1 (5 bases). The CDR3 is made up of 16 amino acids. CDR1 and CDR2 (germline): SNHLY, FYNNEI. With 3 bases removed from V and 3 bases from J, the gap between germline ends came to 18 bases.

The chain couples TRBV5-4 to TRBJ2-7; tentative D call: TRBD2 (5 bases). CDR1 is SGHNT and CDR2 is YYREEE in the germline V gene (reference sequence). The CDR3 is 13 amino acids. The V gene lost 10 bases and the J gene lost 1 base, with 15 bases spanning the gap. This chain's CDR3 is CAGSEGRSYEQYF. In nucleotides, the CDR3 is TGTGCCGGTTCCGAGGGCAGATCCTACGAGCAGTACTTC.

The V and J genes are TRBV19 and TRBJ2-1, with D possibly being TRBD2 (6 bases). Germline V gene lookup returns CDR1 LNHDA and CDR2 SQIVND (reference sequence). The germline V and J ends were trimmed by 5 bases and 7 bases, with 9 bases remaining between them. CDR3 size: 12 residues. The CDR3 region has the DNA TGTGCCAGTAGTGTAGGAGGGAATGAGCAGTTCTTC. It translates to CASSVGGNEQFF. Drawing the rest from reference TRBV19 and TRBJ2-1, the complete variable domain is DGGITQSPKYLFRKEGQNVTLSCEQNLNHDAMYWYRQDPGQGLRLIYYSQIVNDFQKGDIAEGYSVSREKKESFPLTVTSAQKNPTAFYLCASSVGGNEQFFGPGTRLTVL.

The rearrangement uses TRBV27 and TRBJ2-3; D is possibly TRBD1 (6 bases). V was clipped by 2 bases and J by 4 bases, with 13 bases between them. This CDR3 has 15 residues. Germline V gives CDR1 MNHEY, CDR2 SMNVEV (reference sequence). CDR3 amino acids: CASSLLQGVADTQYF. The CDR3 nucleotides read TGTGCCAGCAGTTTACTACAGGGCGTAGCAGATACGCAGTATTTT.

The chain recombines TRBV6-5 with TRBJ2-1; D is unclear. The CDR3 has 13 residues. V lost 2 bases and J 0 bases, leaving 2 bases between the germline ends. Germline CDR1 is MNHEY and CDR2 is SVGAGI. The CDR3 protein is CASSYDSYNEQFF. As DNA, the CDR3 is TGTGCCAGCAGTTACGACTCCTACAATGAGCAGTTCTTC.

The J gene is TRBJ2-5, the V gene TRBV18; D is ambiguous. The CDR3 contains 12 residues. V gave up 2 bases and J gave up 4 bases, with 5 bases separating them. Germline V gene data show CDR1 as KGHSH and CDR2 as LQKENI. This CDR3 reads CASSPGIETQYF. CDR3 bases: TGTGCCAGCTCACCAGGGATAGAGACCCAGTACTTC.

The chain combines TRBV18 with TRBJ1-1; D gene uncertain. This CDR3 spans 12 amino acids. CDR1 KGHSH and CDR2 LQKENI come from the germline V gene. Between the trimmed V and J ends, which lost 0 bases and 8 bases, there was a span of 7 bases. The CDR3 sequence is CASSPPGEEAFF. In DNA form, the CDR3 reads TGTGCCAGCTCACCACCCGGGGAAGAAGCTTTCTTT.